This TCR beta chain was captured by sequencing in a study of beta chain features in type 1 diabetes. Sorting of CD4+ naive, central memory, regulatory and stem cell-like memory cells was performed via CD45RO/CCR7/CD25/CD127/CD95/CD27. The purity of all sorted populations exceeded 95%. Worth noting for this clone: Its cognate antigen is unknown.

Points from the study as a whole: In all four CD4+ subsets, TCRB CDR3 length was significantly, moderately reduced in type 1 diabetes. The study notes PCR might favor shorter templates equally in patients and controls.

Every bit of the isolated RNA underwent reverse transcription, so sequencing read expressed TCRB transcripts. For naive, central memory and regulatory T cell samples, reads averaged roughly 3.7 million. Clones were sequenced by immunoSEQ multiplex PCR, and TCRdb holds only the in-frame ones, with some missing. This table has some 290,000 clones, approximately 25% appearing once. This CDR3 contains 16 residues. The germline V gene encodes CDR1 SGHRS and CDR2 YFSETQ. The trim removed 5 bases at V and 4 bases at J, leaving 6 bases unmatched. This receptor was identified in a woman aged 30 to 39 with type 1 diabetes. Sample: naive CD4+ T cells from blood. The gene calls are TRBV5-1 and TRBJ2-1; 13 bases map to TRBD2. CDR3 bases: TGCGCCAGCAGTTGGGAGGGACTAGCGGGATACAATGAGCAGTTCTTC. Amino acid sequence: CASSWEGLAGYNEQFF.